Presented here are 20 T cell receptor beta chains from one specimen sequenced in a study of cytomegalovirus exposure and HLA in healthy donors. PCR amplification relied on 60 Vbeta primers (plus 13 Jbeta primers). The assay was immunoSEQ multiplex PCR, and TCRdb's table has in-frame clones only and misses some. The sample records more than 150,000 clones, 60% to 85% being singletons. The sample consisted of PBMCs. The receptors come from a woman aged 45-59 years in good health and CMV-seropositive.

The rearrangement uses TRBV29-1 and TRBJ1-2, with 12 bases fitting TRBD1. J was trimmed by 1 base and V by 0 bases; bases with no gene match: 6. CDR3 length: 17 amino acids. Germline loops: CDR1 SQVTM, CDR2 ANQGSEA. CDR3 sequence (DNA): TGCAGCGTTGAAGATCGGGACAGGGGGCGCAATAACTATGGCTACACCTTC. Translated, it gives CSVEDRDRGRNNYGYTF.

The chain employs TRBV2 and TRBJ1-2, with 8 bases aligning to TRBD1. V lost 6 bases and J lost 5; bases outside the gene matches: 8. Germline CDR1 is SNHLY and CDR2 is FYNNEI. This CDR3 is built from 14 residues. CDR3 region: CASSDQTGVYGYTF. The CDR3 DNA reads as TGTGCCAGCAGCGACCAGACAGGGGTTTATGGCTACACCTTC.

The CDR3 nucleotides read TGTGCCAGCAGCCTTGACAGGGGTAGCACAGATACGCAGTATTTT. It codes for CASSLDRGSTDTQYF. This chain links TRBV7-2 with TRBJ2-3, with TRBD1 matching over 8 bases. With 5 bases clipped from V and 0 bases from J, the junction kept 4 bases outside the gene matches. The CDR3 covers 15 residues. The germline V gene encodes CDR1 SGHTA and CDR2 FQGNSA.

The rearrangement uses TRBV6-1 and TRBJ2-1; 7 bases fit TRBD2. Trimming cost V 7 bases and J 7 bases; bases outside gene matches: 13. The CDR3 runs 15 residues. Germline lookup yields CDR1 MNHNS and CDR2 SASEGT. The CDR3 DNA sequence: TGTGCCAGCACCCGCCTGGCGGGGGATTGGAATGAGCAGTTCTTC. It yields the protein CASTRLAGDWNEQFF.

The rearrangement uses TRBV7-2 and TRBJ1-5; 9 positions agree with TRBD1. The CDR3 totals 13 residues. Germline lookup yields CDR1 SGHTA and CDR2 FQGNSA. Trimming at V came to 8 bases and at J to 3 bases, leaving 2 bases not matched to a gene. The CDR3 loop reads CASGQGINQPQHF. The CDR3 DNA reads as TGTGCCAGCGGACAGGGGATCAATCAGCCCCAGCATTTT.

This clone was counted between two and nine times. Here the CDR3 DNA reads TGTGCCAGCAGTTCACTACTAGCGGGGGGGCTCCCCTACAATGAGCAGTTCTTC. This gives the protein CASSSLLAGGLPYNEQFF. The chain uses TRBV27 and TRBJ2-1, with TRBD2 identical over 13 bases. Trimming at V came to 4 bases and at J to 2 bases, leaving 8 bases not matched to a gene. Germline values: CDR1 MNHEY, CDR2 SMNVEV (reference sequence). This CDR3 spans 18 amino acids.

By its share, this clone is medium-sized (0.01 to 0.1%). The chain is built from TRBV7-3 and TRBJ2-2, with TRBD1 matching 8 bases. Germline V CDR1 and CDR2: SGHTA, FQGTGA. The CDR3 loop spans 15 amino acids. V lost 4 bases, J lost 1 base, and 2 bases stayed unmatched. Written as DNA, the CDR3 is TGTGCCAGCAGCTGGGGGACAGGGAACACCGGGGAGCTGTTTTTT. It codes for CASSWGTGNTGELFF.

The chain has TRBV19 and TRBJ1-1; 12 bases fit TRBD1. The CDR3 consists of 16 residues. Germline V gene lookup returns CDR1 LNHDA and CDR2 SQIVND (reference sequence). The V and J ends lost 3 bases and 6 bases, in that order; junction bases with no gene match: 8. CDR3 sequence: CASSIIPGQGAPEAFF. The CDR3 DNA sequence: TGTGCCAGTAGTATTATCCCGGGACAGGGGGCCCCTGAAGCTTTCTTT.

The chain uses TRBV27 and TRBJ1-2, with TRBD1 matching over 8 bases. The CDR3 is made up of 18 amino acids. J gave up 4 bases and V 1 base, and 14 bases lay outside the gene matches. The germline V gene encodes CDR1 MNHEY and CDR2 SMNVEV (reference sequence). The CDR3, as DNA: TGTGCCAGCAGTTTATTTGGTATACGACAGGGGAACATCTATGGCTACACCTTC. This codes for CASSLFGIRQGNIYGYTF.

CDR3 DNA sequence: TGCGCCAGCAGCCAATGGACAGGGAGCTCCTACGAGCAGTACTTC. Amino acid sequence: CASSQWTGSSYEQYF. V gene TRBV4-1 combines with J gene TRBJ2-7, with TRBD1 matching over 8 bases. This CDR3 contains 15 residues. With 2 bases clipped from V and 0 bases from J, the junction kept 3 bases outside the gene matches. CDR1 is MGHRA and CDR2 is YSYEKL in the germline V gene.

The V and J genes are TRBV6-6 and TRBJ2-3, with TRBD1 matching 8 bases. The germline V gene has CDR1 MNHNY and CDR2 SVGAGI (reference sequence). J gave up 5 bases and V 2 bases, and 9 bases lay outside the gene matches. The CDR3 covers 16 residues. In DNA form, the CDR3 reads TGTGCCAGCAGTTACGCCCCAGGGGGCGCAGGAGATACGCAGTATTTT. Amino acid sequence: CASSYAPGGAGDTQYF.

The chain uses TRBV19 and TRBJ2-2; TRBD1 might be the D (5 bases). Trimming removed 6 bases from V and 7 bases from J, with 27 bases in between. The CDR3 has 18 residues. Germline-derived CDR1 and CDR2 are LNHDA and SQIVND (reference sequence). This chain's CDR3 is CASRDLQGGLHTGGELFF. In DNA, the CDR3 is TGTGCCAGTAGAGATTTGCAGGGCGGCCTCCATACGGGCGGGGAGCTGTTTTTT.

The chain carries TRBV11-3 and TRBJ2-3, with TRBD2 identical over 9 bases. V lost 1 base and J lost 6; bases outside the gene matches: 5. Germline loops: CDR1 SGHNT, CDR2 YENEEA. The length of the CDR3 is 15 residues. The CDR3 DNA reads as TGTGCCAGCAGCTTAGGTCCCAGCGGGGGGGATACGCAGTATTTT. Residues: CASSLGPSGGDTQYF.

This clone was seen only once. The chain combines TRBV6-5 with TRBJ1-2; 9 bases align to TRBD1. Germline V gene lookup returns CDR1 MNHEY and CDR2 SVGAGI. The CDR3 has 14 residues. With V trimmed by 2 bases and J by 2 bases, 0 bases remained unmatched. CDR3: CASSYGTGNYGYTF. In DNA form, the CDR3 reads TGTGCCAGCAGTTACGGGACAGGGAACTATGGCTACACCTTC.

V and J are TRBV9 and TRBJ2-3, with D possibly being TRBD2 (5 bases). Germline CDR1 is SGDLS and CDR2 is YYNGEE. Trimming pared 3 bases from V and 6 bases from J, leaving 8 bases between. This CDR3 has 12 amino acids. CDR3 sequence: CASSERGDTQYF. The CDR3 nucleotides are TGTGCCAGCAGCGAGCGAGGGGATACGCAGTATTTT.

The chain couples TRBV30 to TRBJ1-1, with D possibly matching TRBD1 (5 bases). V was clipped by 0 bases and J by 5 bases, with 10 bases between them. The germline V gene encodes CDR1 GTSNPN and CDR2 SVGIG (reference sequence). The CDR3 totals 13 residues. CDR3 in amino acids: CAWSVGGETEAFF. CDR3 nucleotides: TGTGCCTGGAGTGTTGGGGGGGAGACTGAAGCTTTCTTT. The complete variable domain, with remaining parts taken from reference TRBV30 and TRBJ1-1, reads SQTIHQWPATLVQPVGSPLSLECTVEGTSNPNLYWYRQAAGRGLQLLFYSVGIGQISSEVPQNLSASRPQDRQFILSSKKLLLSDSGFYLCAWSVGGETEAFFGQGTRLTVV.

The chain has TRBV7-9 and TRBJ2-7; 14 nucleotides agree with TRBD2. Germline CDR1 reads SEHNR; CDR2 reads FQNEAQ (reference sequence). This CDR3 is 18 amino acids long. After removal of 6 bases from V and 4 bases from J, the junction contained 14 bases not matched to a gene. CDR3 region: CASSHTGTSGRKPYEQYF. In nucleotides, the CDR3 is TGTGCCAGCAGTCATACCGGGACTAGCGGGAGAAAACCGTACGAGCAGTACTTC.

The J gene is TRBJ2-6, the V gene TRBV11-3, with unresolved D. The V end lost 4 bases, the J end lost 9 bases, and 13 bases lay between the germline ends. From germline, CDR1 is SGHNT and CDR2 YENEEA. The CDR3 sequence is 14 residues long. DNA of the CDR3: TGTGCCAGCAGCTCTTCGGTCGGTTACAACGTCCTGACTTTC. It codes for CASSSSVGYNVLTF.

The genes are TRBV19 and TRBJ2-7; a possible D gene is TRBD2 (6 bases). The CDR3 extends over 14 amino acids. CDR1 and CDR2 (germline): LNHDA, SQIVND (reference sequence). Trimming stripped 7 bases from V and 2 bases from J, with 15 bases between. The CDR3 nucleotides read TGTGCCAGTACCTCTCGGGACTCCCCCTACGAGCAGTACTTC. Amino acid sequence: CASTSRDSPYEQYF.

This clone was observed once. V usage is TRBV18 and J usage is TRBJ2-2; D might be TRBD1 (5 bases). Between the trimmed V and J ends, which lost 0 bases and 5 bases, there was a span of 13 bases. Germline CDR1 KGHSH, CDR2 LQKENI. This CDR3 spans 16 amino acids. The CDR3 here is CASSPPLSAGTGELFF. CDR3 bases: TGTGCCAGCTCACCACCGTTGAGCGCAGGGACCGGGGAGCTGTTTTTT.